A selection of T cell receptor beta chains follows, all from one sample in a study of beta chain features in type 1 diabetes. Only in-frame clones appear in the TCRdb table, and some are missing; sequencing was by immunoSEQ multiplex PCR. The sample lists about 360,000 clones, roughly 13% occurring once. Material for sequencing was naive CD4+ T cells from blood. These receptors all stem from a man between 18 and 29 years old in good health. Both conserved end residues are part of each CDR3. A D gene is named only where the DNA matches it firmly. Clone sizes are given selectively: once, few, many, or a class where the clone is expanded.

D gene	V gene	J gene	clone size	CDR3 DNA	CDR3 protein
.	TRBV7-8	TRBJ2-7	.	TGTGCCAGCAGGCACAGGTTTTCCTACGAGCAGTACTTC	CASRHRFSYEQYF
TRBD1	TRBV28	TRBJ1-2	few	TGTGCCAGCAGTTTTCGACAGGGGCTTGGTAACTATGGCTACACCTTC	CASSFRQGLGNYGYTF
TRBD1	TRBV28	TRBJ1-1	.	TGTGCCAGCAGCTTAAATAGCAGGGGGTGGATGAACACTGAAGCTTTCTTT	CASSLNSRGWMNTEAFF
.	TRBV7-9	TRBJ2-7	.	TGTGCCAGCAGCACTAGCTACAGTTCCTACGAGCAGTACTTC	CASSTSYSSYEQYF
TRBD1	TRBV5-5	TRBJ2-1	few	TGTGCCAGCAGCCCGGTCGGGACAGGCCCCCGTGATGAGCAGTTCTTC	CASSPVGTGPRDEQFF
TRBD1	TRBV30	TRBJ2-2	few	TGTGCCTGGAATGGACAGGGCCACGGGGAGCTGTTTTTT	CAWNGQGHGELFF
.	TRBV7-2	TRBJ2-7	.	TGTGCCAGCAGCTTGAGGGGGTTCGAGCAGTACTTC	CASSLRGFEQYF
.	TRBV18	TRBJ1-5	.	TGTGCCAGCTCACCACCGCAGGGCCATCAGCCCCAGCATTTT	CASSPPQGHQPQHF
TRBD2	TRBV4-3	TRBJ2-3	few	TGCGCCAGCAGCCAAGGACCCCGGACTAGCGGGAGTTTCGCAGATACGCAGTATTTT	CASSQGPRTSGSFADTQYF
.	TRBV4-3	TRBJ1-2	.	TGCGCCAGCAGCCAAGATCACGACACTGGCTACACCTTC	CASSQDHDTGYTF
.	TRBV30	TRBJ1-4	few	TGTGCCTGGAGTGACGGGGCAACTAATGAAAAACTGTTTTTT	CAWSDGATNEKLFF
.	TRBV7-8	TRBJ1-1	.	TGTGCCAGCAACTCCCCCGGAGGGGAGTATCGAACTGAAGCTTTCTTT	CASNSPGGEYRTEAFF
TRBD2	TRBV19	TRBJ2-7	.	TGTGCCAGCCAGGCTAGCGGTAGTGAGCAGTACTTC	CASQASGSEQYF
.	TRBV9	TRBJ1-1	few	TGTGCCAGCAGCGTACAGGGTACGAACACTGAAGCTTTCTTT	CASSVQGTNTEAFF
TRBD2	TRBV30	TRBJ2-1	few	TGTGCCTGGAGTCTGGGACTAGCGGGGGGGCTGAGTGAGCAGTTCTTC	CAWSLGLAGGLSEQFF
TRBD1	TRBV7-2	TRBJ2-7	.	TGTGCCAGCAGCTCACAGACAGGGGATCTTGACGAGCAGTACTTC	CASSSQTGDLDEQYF
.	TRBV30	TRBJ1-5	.	TGTGCCTGGCAGGGGTCAGTCGGCAATAGCAATCAGCCCCAGCATTTT	CAWQGSVGNSNQPQHF
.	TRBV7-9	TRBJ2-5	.	TGTGCCAGCAGTTCGAGGGGGGAGACCCAGTACTTC	CASSSRGETQYF
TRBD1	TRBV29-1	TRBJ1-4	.	TGCAGCGCTCTCGGACAGGGGACTAATGAAAAACTGTTTTTT	CSALGQGTNEKLFF
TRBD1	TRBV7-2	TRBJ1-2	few	TGTGCCAGCAGCCCGACAGGGGTCAACTATGGCTACACCTTC	CASSPTGVNYGYTF
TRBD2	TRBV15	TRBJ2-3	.	TGTGCCACCAGCAGGAGACTAGCGCTCAGCACAGATACGCAGTATTTT	CATSRRLALSTDTQYF
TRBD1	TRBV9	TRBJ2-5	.	TGTGCCAGCAGCGGGGGACAGGGGGCCTGGGAGACCCAGTACTTC	CASSGGQGAWETQYF
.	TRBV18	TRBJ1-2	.	TGTGCCAGCTCACCACAGTCAGGGACTCACTATGGCTACACCTTC	CASSPQSGTHYGYTF
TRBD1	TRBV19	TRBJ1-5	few	TGTGCCAGCGCCGACAGGGCTTCTGTCGAGCCCCAGCATTTT	CASADRASVEPQHF
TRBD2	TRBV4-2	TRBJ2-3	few	TGTGCCAGCAGCCAGGGAACTAGCGGGGGGCGAGATACGCAGTATTTT	CASSQGTSGGRDTQYF
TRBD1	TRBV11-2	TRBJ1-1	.	TGTGCCAGCAGCTGGGCCGGGACAGGGAACACTGAAGCTTTCTTT	CASSWAGTGNTEAFF
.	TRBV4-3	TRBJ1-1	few	TGCGCCAGCAGCCAAGCCTCCCTGTTGAACACTGAAGCTTTCTTT	CASSQASLLNTEAFF
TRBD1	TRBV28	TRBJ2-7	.	TGTGCCAGCAGATCCGGGACAGGGGCCTACGAGCAGTACTTC	CASRSGTGAYEQYF
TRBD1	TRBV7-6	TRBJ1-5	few	TGTGCCAGCACGTCCGGGACAGGGGTCGACAATCAGCCCCAGCATTTT	CASTSGTGVDNQPQHF